One sample yielded the 14 T cell receptor beta chains listed below, sequenced in a study of blood T cell repertoires in COVID-19 (dated by TCRdb to 2019 to 2021). Library prep was done by the immunoSEQ multiplex PCR assay. This immuneACCESS table, as held by TCRdb, lists in-frame sequences with V and J called but not all clones. Of the missing ones, under half trace to an unresolved V gene in checked studies; the others have no known cause. The sample table shows around 250,000 clones, and around 87% are seen once. More than 6.5% of the sample is taken by the ten largest. Sequenced sample: peripheral blood. These receptors were collected from a woman between 65 and 79 years old with active or convalescent COVID-19.

The V call is TRBV7-9, the J call TRBJ1-5; D remains unclear. V was pared by 1 base and J by 5 bases, with 6 bases between. The germline V gene encodes CDR1 SEHNR and CDR2 FQNEAQ (reference sequence). The CDR3 runs to 13 residues. In DNA, the CDR3 is TGTGCCAGCAGCTTAGTCGCGGATCAGCCCCAGCATTTT. The encoded protein is CASSLVADQPQHF.

V and J are TRBV18 and TRBJ2-2; 7 bases are shared with TRBD1. The CDR3 length is 15 residues. Per the germline V gene, CDR1 is KGHSH and CDR2 is LQKENI. V was clipped by 5 bases and J by 3 bases; unmatched bases: 6. CDR3 loop: CASSANRGDTGELFF. As DNA, the CDR3 is TGTGCCAGCTCAGCGAACAGGGGCGACACCGGGGAGCTGTTTTTT.

This clone was recorded a few times. The chain is built from TRBV27 and TRBJ1-6; 7 bases align to TRBD1. Trimming took 2 bases from V and 5 from J; bases not matched to a gene: 3. The CDR3 is 15 residues long. Germline V gives CDR1 MNHEY, CDR2 SMNVEV (reference sequence). This chain's CDR3 is CASSLRDSDNSPLHF. Written as DNA, the CDR3 is TGTGCCAGCAGTTTAAGGGACAGCGATAATTCACCCCTCCACTTT.

This chain links TRBV9 with TRBJ1-4; perhaps TRBD1 as D (6 bases). Trimming cost V 3 bases and J 6 bases, with 12 bases left between them. The CDR3 extends over 14 amino acids. Per germline, CDR1 SGDLS and CDR2 YYNGEE. The CDR3 sequence is CASSAGGAHEKLFF. DNA of the CDR3: TGTGCCAGCAGCGCCGGGGGGGCCCATGAAAAACTGTTTTTT.

The DNA for the CDR3 is TGCGCCAGCAGCTTGCGACAGGGGGCGCGAGACGAGCAGTACTTC. It yields the protein CASSLRQGARDEQYF. The chain links TRBV5-1 to TRBJ2-7; 10 nucleotides agree with TRBD1. CDR1 and CDR2 (germline): SGHRS, YFSETQ. Germline trimming cut 1 base from V and 5 bases from J; bases unmatched to any gene: 6. The CDR3 sequence is 15 residues long.

This rearrangement joins TRBV12-3 or TRBV12-4 to TRBJ1-4; D is perhaps TRBD1 (6 bases). V was clipped by 4 bases and J by 13 bases, with 13 bases between them. This CDR3 is 12 amino acids long. DNA for the CDR3: TGTGCCAGCAGTTCGGGGGGGGCAGGACTGTTTTTT. It is translated as CASSSGGAGLFF.

The rearrangement links TRBV6-5 to TRBJ2-1; possible D gene TRBD2, 5 bases. The V gene's germline CDR1 is MNHEY and CDR2 SVGAGI. The CDR3 sequence is 14 residues long. V shed 2 bases and J shed 9 bases, with 14 bases lying between them. The CDR3 DNA reads TGTGCCAGCAGTTACGGAGGTCCGGGGAGTGAGCAGTTCTTC. Protein sequence: CASSYGGPGSEQFF.

The gene calls are TRBV9 and TRBJ1-1, with a tentative D call TRBD1 (5 bases). Germline values: CDR1 SGDLS, CDR2 YYNGEE. The CDR3 spans 12 residues. The ends were cut back, 0 bases at V and 8 bases at J, with 8 bases in the middle. This CDR3 reads CASSVGGDEAFF. CDR3 bases: TGTGCCAGCAGCGTAGGGGGGGACGAAGCTTTCTTT.

The chain is built from TRBV6-2 or TRBV6-3 and TRBJ1-5; D is uncertain. With 4 bases removed from V and 4 bases from J, the gap between germline ends came to 14 bases. CDR3 length: 15 amino acids. CDR1 is MNHEY, CDR2 SVGEGT, per germline. The CDR3 DNA follows: TGTGCCAGCAGTTCGGGGTCCTATGGGAATCAGCCCCAGCATTTT. Residues: CASSSGSYGNQPQHF.

The chain recombines TRBV12-3 or TRBV12-4 with TRBJ2-2, with D possibly matching TRBD2 (5 bases). V lost 10 bases, J lost 4 bases, and 13 bases lay in between. The CDR3 consists of 13 residues. CDR3 sequence reads: CATYRSGTGELFF. DNA for the CDR3: TGTGCCACCTACCGGAGCGGCACCGGGGAGCTGTTTTTT.

The J gene is TRBJ1-2, the V gene TRBV7-9; no clear D gene. The CDR3 extends over 12 amino acids. The germline CDR1 and CDR2 sequences are SEHNR and FQNEAQ (reference sequence). Between the trimmed V and J ends, which lost 3 bases and 8 bases, there was a span of 10 bases. CDR3 residues: CASSFSAGGYTF. The CDR3 nucleotides are TGTGCCAGCAGCTTTTCGGCGGGAGGCTACACCTTC.

The rearrangement joins TRBV19 to TRBJ2-2; the D is unclear. Germline V gene lookup returns CDR1 LNHDA and CDR2 SQIVND (reference sequence). The CDR3 is 13 residues long. The V gene lost 6 bases and the J gene lost 1 base, with 6 bases spanning the gap. The CDR3, as DNA: TGTGCCAGTAGCACATTGAACACCGGGGAGCTGTTTTTT. As protein: CASSTLNTGELFF.

The chain couples TRBV11-2 to TRBJ1-1; possible D gene TRBD1, 6 bases. The V end lost 2 bases, the J end lost 1 base, and 11 bases lay between the germline ends. Germline V gene sequence: CDR1 SGHAT, CDR2 FQNNGV. This CDR3 region has 15 residues. For the CDR3, the DNA is TGTGCCAGCAGCTTATTGGCAGGGGCGAACACTGAAGCTTTCTTT. This codes for CASSLLAGANTEAFF. Together with reference TRBV11-2 and TRBJ1-1, the CDR3 gives the full variable domain: EAGVAQSPRYKIIEKRQSVAFWCNPISGHATLYWYQQILGQGPKLLIQFQNNGVVDDSQLPKDRFSAERLKGVDSTLKIQPAKLEDSAVYLCASSLLAGANTEAFFGQGTRLTVV.

The V call is TRBV19, the J call TRBJ2-4; a possible D gene is TRBD1 (5 bases). The CDR3 consists of 15 residues. CDR1 is LNHDA and CDR2 is SQIVND in the germline V gene (reference sequence). The V end lost 6 bases, the J end lost 0 bases, and 12 bases lay between the germline ends. The CDR3 DNA follows: TGTGCCAGTAGCCCTACAGGCCCAGCCAAAAACATTCAGTACTTC. Protein product: CASSPTGPAKNIQYF.